This paragraph covers one T cell receptor beta chain sequence. Antigen specificity is unknown. The ends were cut back, 6 bases at V and 3 bases at J, with 17 bases in the middle. The CDR3 runs 14 residues. Germline V gene data show CDR1 as SQVTM and CDR2 as ANQGSEA. Donors counted as nominally healthy when sampled, yet unrecorded immune exposures were likely. These data belong to a study of cytomegalovirus exposure and HLA in healthy donors. Study observations and caveats: As immune exposure information, only CMV serostatus was available. Three CMV-associated chains proved CMV antigen-specific in vitro. A later analysis found TCR association rates differed by HLA locus, highest for DRB1 and lowest for HLA-C.

Amplification used 60 Vbeta primers and 13 Jbeta primers. Sequenced by immunoSEQ multiplex PCR; TCRdb stores in-frame clones only, minus some. The data contain about 120,000 clones, 75% to 85% of them seen just once; the ten biggest clones take up 7.5% to 9.5%. The chain recombines TRBV29-1 with TRBJ1-1; D might be TRBD1 (6 bases). This receptor was taken from a man aged 25-45 years in good health and CMV-seropositive. The sequenced sample consisted of PBMCs. DNA of the CDR3: TGCAGCGTCGGCCCCGAGGGGGACCACACTGAAGCTTTCTTT. Translated: CSVGPEGDHTEAFF.